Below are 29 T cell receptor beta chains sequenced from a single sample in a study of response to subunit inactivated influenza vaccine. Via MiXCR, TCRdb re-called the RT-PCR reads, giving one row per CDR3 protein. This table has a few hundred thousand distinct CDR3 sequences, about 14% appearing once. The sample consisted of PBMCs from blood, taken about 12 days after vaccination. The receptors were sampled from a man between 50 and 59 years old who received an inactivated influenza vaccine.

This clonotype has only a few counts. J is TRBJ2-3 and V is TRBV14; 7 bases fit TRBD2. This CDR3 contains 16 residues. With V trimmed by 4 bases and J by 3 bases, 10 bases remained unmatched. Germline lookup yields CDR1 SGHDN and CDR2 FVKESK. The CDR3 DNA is TGTGCCAGCAGCCGCAGGGAGGGGAAACTAACAGATACGCAGTATTTT. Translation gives CASSRREGKLTDTQYF.

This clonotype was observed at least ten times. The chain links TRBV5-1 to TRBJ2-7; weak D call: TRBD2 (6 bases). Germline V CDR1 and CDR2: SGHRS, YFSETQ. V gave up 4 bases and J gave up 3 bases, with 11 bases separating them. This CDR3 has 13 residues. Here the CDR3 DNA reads TGCGCCAGCAGCCCGGGAGCTTACTACGAGCAGTACTTC. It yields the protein CASSPGAYYEQYF.

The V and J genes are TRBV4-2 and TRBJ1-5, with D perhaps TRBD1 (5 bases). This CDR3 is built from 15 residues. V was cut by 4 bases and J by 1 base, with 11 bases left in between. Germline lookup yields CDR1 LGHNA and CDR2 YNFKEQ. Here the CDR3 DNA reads TGTGCCAGCAGCCCGGATGACAGCAGCAATCAGCCCCAGCATTTT. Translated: CASSPDDSSNQPQHF.

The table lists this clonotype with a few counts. CDR3 nucleotides: TGTGCCAGCAGCCCAACTAGCGGGGGTGAAGAGACCCAGTACTTC. Translating gives CASSPTSGGEETQYF. This chain connects TRBV7-2 to TRBJ2-5; 11 positions match TRBD2. CDR3 length: 15 residues. From germline, CDR1 is SGHTA and CDR2 FQGNSA. J gave up 3 bases and V 5 bases, and 5 bases lay outside the gene matches.

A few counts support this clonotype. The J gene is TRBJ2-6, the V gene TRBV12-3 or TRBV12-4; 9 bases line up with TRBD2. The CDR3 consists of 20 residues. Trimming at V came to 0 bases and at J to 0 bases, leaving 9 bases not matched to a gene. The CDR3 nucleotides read TGTGCCAGCAGTTTAGCCCCGGGGGGAGCGGGGGGCTCTGGGGCCAACGTCCTGACTTTC. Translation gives CASSLAPGGAGGSGANVLTF.

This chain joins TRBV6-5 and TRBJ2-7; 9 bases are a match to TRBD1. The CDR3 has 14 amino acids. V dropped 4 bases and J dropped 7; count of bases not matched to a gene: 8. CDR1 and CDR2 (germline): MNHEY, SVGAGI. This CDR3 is CASSWGTGPGEQYF. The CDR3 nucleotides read TGTGCCAGCAGTTGGGGGACAGGGCCTGGGGAGCAGTACTTC.

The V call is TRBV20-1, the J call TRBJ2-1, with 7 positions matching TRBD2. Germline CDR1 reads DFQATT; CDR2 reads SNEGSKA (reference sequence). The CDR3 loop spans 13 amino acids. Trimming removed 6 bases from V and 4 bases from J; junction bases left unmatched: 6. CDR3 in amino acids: CSADLGGYNEQFF. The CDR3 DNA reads TGCAGTGCGGATTTGGGGGGGTACAATGAGCAGTTCTTC.

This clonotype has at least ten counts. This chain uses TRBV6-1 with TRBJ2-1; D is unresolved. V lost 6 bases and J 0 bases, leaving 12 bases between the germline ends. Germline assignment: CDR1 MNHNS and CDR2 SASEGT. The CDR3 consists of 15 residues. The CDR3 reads CASSPGFRSYNEQFF. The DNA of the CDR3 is TGTGCCAGCAGCCCCGGGTTTCGCTCCTACAATGAGCAGTTCTTC.

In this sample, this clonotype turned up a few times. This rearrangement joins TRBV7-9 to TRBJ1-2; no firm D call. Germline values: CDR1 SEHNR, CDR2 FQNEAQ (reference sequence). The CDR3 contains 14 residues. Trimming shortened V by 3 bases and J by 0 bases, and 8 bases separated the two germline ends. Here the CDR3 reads CASSFGRTNYGYTF. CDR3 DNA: TGTGCCAGCAGCTTTGGGCGAACTAACTATGGCTACACCTTC.

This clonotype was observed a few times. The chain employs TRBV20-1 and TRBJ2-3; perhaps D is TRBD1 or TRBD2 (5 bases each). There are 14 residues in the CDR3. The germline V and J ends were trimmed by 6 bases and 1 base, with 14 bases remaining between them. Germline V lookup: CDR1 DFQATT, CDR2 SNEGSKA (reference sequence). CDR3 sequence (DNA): TGCAGTGCCCCATGGGGGAGCGGCACAGATACGCAGTATTTT. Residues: CSAPWGSGTDTQYF.

The CDR3 spells CASSAQQGSGTDTQYF. The CDR3 DNA reads as TGTGCCAGCAGCGCCCAACAGGGGAGCGGCACAGATACGCAGTATTTT. This chain links TRBV7-9 with TRBJ2-3; 7 nucleotides line up with TRBD1. The CDR3 extends over 16 amino acids. V was clipped by 5 bases and J by 1 base; unmatched bases: 9. CDR1 and CDR2 (germline): SEHNR, FQNEAQ (reference sequence).

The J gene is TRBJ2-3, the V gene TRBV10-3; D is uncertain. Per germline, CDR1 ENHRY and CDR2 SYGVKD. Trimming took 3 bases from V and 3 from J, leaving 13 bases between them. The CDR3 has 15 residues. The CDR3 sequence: CAISDSGLKTDTQYF. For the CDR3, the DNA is TGTGCCATCAGTGATTCGGGTCTGAAGACAGATACGCAGTATTTT.

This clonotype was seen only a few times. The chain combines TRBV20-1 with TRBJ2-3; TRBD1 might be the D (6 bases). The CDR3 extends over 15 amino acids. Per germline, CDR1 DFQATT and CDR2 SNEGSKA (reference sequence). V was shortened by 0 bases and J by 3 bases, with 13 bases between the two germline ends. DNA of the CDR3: TGCAGTGCTAGAGATTACGGCAGGGGTACAGATACGCAGTATTTT. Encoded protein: CSARDYGRGTDTQYF.

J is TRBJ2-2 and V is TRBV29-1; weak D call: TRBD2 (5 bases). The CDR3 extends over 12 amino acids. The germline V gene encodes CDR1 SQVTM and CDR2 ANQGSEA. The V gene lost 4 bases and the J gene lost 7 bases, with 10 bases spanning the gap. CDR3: CSVGPGDGELFF. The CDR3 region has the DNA TGCAGCGTTGGCCCCGGGGACGGGGAGCTGTTTTTT.

CDR3 sequence reads: CASSQGLARAGDTQYF. Written as DNA, the CDR3 is TGTGCCAGCAGCCAGGGACTGGCTCGGGCGGGAGATACGCAGTATTTT. V is TRBV28 and J is TRBJ2-3; TRBD2 is a possible D gene (6 bases). The germline gives CDR1 MDHEN, CDR2 SYDVKM. The CDR3 totals 16 residues. The V end lost 6 bases, the J end lost 5 bases, and 21 bases lay between the germline ends.

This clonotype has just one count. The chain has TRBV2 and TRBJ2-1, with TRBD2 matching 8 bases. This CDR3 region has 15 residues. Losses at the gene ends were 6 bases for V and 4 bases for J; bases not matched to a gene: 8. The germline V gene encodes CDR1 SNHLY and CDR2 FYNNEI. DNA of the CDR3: TGTGCCAGCAGCTGGACTAGCAGGGTATACAATGAGCAGTTCTTC. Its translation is CASSWTSRVYNEQFF. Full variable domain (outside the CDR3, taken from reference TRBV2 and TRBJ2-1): EPEVTQTPSHQVTQMGQEVILRCVPISNHLYFYWYRQILGQKVEFLVSFYNNEISEKSEIFDDQFSVERPDGSNFTLKIRSTKLEDSAMYFCASSWTSRVYNEQFFGPGTRLTVL.

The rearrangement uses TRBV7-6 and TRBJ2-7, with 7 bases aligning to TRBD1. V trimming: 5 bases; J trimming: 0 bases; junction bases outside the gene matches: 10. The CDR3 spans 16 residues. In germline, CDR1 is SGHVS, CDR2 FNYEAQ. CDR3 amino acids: CASSRRGQTRSYEQYF. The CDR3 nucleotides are TGTGCCAGCAGCAGACGGGGACAGACCCGCTCCTACGAGCAGTACTTC.

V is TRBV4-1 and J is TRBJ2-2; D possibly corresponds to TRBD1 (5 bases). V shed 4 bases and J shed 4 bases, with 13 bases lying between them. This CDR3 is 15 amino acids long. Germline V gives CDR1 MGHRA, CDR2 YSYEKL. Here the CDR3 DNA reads TGCGCCAGCAGCCCCAGGGAAGGTCGCACCGGGGAGCTGTTTTTT. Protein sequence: CASSPREGRTGELFF.

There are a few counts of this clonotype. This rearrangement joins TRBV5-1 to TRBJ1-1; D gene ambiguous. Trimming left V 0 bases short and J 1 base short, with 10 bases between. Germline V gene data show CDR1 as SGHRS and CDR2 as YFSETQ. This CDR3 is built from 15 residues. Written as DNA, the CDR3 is TGCGCCAGCAGCTTGGTCCGGGTGGGGAACACTGAAGCTTTCTTT. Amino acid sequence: CASSLVRVGNTEAFF. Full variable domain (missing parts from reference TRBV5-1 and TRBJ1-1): KAGVTQTPRYLIKTRGQQVTLSCSPISGHRSVSWYQQTPGQGLQFLFEYFSETQRNKGNFPGRFSGRQFSNSRSEMNVSTLELGDSALYLCASSLVRVGNTEAFFGQGTRLTVV.

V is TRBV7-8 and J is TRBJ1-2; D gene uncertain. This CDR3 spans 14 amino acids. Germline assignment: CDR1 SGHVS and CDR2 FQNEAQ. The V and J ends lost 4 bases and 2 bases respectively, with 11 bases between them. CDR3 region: CASSSGTENYGYTF. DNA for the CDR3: TGTGCCAGCAGCTCAGGTACAGAGAACTATGGCTACACCTTC.

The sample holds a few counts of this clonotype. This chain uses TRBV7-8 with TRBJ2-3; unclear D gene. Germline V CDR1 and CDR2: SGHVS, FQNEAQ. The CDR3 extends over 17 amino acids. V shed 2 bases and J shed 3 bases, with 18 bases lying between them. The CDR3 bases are TGTGCCAGCAGCTTATCGATCCTTACGAGGATTACAGATACGCAGTATTTT. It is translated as CASSLSILTRITDTQYF.

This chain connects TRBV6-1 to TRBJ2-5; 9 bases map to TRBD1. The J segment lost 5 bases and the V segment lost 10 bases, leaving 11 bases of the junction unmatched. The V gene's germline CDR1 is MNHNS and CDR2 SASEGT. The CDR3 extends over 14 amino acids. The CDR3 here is CATSPGTGWETQYF. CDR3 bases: TGTGCCACCTCGCCCGGGACAGGGTGGGAGACCCAGTACTTC.

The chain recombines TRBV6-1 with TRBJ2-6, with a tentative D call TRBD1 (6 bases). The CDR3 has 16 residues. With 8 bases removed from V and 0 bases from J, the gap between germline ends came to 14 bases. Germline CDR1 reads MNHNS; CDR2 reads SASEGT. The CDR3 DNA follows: TGTGCCAGCGGACAGATACTCGACTCTGGGGCCAACGTCCTGACTTTC. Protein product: CASGQILDSGANVLTF.

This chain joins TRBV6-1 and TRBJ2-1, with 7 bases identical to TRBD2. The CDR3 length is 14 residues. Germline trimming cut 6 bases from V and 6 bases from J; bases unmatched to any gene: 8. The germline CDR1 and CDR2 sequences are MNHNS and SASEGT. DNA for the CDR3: TGTGCCAGCAGAGGACTAGTCGGGCGCAATGAGCAGTTCTTC. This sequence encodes CASRGLVGRNEQFF.

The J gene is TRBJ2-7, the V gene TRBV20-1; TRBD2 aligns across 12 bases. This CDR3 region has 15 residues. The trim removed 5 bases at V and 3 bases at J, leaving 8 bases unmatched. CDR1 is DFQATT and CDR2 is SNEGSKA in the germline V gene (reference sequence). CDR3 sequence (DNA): TGCAGTGCTCGTCGGACTAGCGGGATAAGCTACGAGCAGTACTTC. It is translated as CSARRTSGISYEQYF.

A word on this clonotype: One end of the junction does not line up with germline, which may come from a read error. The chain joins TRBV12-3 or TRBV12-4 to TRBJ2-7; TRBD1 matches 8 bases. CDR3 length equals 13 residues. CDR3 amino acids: CASSVGQAYGQYF. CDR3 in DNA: TGTGCCAGCAGTGTGGGACAGGCCTACGGGCAGTACTTC.

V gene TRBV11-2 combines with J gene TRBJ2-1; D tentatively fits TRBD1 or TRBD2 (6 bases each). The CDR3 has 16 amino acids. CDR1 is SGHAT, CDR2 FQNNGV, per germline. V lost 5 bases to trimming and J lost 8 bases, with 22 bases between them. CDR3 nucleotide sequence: TGTGCCAGCAGCGCGAACAGGGAGGCCCTGGACGATGAGCAGTTCTTC. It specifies CASSANREALDDEQFF.

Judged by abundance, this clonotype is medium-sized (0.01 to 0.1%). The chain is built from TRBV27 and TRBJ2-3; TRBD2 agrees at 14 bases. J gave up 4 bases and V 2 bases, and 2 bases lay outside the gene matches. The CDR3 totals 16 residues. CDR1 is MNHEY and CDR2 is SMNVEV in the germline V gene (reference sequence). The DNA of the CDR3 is TGTGCCAGCAGTTTAGGGACTAGCGGGAGAGCAGATACGCAGTATTTT. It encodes CASSLGTSGRADTQYF.

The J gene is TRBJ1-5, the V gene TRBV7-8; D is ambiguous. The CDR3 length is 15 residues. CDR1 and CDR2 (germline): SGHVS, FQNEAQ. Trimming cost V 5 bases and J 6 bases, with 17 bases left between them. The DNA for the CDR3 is TGTGCCAGCAGCCCGGTCGTCAGAAGCGGTCAGCCCCAGCATTTT. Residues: CASSPVVRSGQPQHF.